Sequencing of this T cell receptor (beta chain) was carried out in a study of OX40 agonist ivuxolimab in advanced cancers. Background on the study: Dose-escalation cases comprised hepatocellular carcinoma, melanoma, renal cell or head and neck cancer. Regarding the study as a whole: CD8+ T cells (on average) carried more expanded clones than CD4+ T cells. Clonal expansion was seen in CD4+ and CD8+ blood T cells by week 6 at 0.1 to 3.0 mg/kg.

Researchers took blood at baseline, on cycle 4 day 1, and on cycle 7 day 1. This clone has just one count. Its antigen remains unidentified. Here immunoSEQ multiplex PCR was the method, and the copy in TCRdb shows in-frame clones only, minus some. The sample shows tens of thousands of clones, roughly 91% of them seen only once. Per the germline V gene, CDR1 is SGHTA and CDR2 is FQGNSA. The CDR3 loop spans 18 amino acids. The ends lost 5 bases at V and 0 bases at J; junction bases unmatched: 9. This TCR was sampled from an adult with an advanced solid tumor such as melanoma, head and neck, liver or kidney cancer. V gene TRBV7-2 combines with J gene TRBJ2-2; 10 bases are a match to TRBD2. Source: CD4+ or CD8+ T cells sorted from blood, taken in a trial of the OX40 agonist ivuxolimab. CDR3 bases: TGTGCCAGCAGCCCCCGGGTAGCGGGGGGACCGAACACCGGGGAGCTGTTTTTT. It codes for CASSPRVAGGPNTGELFF.